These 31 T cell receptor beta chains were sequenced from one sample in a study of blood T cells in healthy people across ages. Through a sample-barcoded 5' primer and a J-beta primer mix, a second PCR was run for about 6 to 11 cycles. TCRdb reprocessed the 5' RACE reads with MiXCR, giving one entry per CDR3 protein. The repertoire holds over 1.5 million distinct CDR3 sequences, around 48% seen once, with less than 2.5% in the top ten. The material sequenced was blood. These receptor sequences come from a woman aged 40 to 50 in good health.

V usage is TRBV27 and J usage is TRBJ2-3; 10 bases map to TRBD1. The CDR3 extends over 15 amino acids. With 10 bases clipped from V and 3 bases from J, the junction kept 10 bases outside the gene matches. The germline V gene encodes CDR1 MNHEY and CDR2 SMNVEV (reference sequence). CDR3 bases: TGTGCCACCCAGGAGATGGGACAGGGGACAGATACGCAGTATTTT. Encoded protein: CATQEMGQGTDTQYF.

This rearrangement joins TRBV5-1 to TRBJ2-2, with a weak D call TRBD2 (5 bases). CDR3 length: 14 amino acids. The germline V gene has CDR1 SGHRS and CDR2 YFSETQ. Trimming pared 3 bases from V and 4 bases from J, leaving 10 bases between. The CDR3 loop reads CASSWADSTGELFF. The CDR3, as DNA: TGCGCCAGCAGCTGGGCGGACTCCACCGGGGAGCTGTTTTTT.

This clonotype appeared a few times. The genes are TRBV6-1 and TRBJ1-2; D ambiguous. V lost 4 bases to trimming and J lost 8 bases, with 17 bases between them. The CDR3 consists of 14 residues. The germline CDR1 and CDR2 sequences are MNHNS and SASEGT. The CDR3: CASSGDPIRAGYTF. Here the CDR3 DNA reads TGTGCCAGCAGTGGTGACCCTATACGGGCGGGCTACACCTTC.

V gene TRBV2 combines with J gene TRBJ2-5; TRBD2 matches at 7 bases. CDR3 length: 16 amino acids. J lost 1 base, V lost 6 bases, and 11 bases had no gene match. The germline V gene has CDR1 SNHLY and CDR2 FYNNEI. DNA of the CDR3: TGTGCCAGCAGAGACCCCTGGGGGGGACGCCAAGAGACCCAGTACTTC. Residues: CASRDPWGGRQETQYF.

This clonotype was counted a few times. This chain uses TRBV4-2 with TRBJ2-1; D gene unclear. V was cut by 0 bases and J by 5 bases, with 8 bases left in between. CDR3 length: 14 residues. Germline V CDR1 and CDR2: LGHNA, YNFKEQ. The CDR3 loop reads CASSQDPGNNEQFF. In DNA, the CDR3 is TGTGCCAGCAGCCAAGATCCGGGTAACAATGAGCAGTTCTTC.

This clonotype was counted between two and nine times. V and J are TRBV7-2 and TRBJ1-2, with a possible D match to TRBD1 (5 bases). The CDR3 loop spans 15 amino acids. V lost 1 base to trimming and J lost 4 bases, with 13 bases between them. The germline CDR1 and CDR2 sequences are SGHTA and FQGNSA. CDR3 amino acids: CASSLGQGSIYGYTF. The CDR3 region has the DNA TGTGCCAGCAGCTTAGGTCAGGGCAGCATCTATGGCTACACCTTC.

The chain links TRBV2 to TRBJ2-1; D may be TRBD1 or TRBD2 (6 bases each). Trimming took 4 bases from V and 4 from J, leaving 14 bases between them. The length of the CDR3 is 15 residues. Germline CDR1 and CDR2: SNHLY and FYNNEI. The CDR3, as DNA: TGTGCCAGCAGTGGGGGGGACACGGGGTACAATGAGCAGTTCTTC. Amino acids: CASSGGDTGYNEQFF.

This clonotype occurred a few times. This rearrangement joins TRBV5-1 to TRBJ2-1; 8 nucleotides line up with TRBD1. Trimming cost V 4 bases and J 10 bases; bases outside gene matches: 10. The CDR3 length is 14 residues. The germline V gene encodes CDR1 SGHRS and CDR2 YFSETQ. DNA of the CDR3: TGCGCCAGCAGCGACCCGGGACAGGTAAAGGAGCAGTTCTTC. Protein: CASSDPGQVKEQFF.

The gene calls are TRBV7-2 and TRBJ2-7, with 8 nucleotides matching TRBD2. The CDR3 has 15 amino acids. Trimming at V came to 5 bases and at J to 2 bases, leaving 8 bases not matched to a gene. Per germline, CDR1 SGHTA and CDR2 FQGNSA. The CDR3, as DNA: TGTGCCAGCAGCAAAGAGGGGCGGGGGGCCTACGAGCAGTACTTC. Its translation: CASSKEGRGAYEQYF.

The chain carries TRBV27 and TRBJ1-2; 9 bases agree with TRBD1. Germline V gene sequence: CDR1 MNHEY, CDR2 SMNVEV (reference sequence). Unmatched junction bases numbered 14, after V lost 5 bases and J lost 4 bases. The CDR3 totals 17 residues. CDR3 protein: CASSPGTGSTTPYGYTF. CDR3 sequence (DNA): TGTGCCAGCAGTCCCGGGACAGGGTCGACGACGCCCTATGGCTACACCTTC.

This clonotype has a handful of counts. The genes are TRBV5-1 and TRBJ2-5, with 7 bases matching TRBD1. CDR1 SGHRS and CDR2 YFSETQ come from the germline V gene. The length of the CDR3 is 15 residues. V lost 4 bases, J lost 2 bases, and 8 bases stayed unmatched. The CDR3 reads CASSERQGTQETQYF. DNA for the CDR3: TGCGCCAGCAGCGAAAGACAGGGCACGCAAGAGACCCAGTACTTC.

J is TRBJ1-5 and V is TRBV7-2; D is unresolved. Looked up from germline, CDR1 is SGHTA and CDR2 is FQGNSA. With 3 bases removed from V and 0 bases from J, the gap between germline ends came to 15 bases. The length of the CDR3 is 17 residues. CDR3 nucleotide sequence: TGTGCCAGCAGCTTCGCGCCGGTATCATATAGCAATCAGCCCCAGCATTTT. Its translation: CASSFAPVSYSNQPQHF.

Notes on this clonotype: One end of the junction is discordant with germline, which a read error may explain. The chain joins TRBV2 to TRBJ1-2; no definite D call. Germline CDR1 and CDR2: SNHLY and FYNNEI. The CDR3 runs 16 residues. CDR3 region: CASREWEGGEDYGYTF. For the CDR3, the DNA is TGTGCCAGCCGTGAATGGGAGGGCGGTGAGGACTATGGCTACACCTTC.

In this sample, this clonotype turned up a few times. CDR3 nucleotides: TGTGCCAGCAGCCCCACTTTACTCAAGGCCCCTCGAGATACGCAGTATTTT. It is translated as CASSPTLLKAPRDTQYF. The chain joins TRBV7-2 to TRBJ2-3, with D unclear. This CDR3 spans 17 amino acids. The germline V and J ends were trimmed by 5 bases and 5 bases, with 23 bases remaining between them. CDR1 and CDR2 (germline): SGHTA, FQGNSA.

CDR3 in amino acids: CASSLQGAGYNEQFF. CDR3 nucleotides: TGTGCCAGCAGCCTACAGGGGGCCGGTTACAATGAGCAGTTCTTC. J is TRBJ2-1 and V is TRBV12-3 or TRBV12-4, with 9 bases aligning to TRBD1. This CDR3 spans 15 amino acids. Trimming removed 6 bases from V and 4 bases from J; junction bases left unmatched: 7.

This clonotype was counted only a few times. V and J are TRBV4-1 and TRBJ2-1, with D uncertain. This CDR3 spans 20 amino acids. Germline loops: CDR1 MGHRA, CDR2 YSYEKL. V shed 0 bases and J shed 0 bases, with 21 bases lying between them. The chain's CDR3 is CASSQDLGLGLSSSYNEQFF. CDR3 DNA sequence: TGCGCCAGCAGCCAAGATCTAGGGCTAGGTCTCTCCAGCTCCTACAATGAGCAGTTCTTC.

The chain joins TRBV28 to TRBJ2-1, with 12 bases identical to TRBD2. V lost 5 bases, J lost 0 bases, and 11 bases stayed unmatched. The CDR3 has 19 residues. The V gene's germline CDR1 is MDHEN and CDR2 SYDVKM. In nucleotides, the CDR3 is TGTGCCAGCAGTAAAGGCCGGCTAGCGGGGGGGAACTCCTACAATGAGCAGTTCTTC. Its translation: CASSKGRLAGGNSYNEQFF.

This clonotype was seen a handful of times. The CDR3 protein is CASSGGQGKVYYEQYF. The CDR3 bases are TGTGCCAGCAGCGGAGGACAGGGGAAGGTTTACTACGAGCAGTACTTC. This chain uses TRBV7-6 with TRBJ2-7, with 9 bases that match TRBD1. CDR3 size: 16 residues. The germline V gene has CDR1 SGHVS and CDR2 FNYEAQ. V shed 5 bases, J shed 3 bases, and the junction held 11 bases outside the gene matches.

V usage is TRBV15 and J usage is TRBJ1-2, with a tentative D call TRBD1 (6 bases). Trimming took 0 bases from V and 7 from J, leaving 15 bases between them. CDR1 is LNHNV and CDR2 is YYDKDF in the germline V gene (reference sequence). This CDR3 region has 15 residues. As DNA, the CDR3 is TGTGCCACCAGCAGAGATCCTTCGGGGGCAAGTGGCTACACCTTC. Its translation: CATSRDPSGASGYTF.

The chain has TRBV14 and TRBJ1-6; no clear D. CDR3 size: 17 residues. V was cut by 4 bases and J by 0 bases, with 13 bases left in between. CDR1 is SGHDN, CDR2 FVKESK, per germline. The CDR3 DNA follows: TGTGCCAGCAGCCGAGTCCCCGTTTCCTCCTATAATTCACCCCTCCACTTT. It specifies CASSRVPVSSYNSPLHF.

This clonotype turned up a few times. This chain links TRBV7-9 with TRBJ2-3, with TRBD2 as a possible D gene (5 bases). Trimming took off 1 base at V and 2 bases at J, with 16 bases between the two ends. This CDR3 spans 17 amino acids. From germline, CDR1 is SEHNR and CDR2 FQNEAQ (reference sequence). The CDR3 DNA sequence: TGTGCCAGCAGCTTAGGGGTGGAGCGGAGATACACAGATACGCAGTATTTT. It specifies CASSLGVERRYTDTQYF.

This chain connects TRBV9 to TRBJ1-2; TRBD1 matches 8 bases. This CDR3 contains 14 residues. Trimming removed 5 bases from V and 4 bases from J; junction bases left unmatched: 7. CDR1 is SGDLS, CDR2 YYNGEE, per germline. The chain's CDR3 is CASSDDRGGYGYTF. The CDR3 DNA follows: TGTGCCAGCAGTGATGACAGGGGCGGCTATGGCTACACCTTC.

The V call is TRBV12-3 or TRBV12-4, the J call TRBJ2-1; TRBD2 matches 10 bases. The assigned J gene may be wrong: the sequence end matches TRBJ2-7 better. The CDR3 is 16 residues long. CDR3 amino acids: CASSERGGRSYNEQYF. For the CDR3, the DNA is TGTGCCAGCAGTGAGCGGGGGGGTCGCTCCTACAATGAGCAGTACTTC.

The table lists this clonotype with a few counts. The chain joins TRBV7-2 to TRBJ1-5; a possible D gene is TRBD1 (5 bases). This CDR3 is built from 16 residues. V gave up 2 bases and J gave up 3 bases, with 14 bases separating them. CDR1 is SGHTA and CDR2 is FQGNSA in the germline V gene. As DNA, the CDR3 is TGTGCCAGCAGCTTACAGGGACGGGAACTCAATCAGCCCCAGCATTTT. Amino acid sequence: CASSLQGRELNQPQHF.

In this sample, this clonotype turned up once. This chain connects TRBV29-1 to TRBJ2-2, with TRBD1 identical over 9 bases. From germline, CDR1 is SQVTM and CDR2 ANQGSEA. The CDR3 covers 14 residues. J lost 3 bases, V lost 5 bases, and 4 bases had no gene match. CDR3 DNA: TGCAGCGTTTGGACAGGGGAGGACACCGGGGAGCTGTTTTTT. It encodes CSVWTGEDTGELFF.

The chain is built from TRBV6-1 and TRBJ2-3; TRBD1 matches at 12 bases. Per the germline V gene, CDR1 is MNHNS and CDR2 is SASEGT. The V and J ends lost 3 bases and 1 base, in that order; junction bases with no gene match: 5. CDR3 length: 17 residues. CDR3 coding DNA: TGTGCCAGCAGTGACGGGACAGGGGGCTTTCGCACAGATACGCAGTATTTT. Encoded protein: CASSDGTGGFRTDTQYF.

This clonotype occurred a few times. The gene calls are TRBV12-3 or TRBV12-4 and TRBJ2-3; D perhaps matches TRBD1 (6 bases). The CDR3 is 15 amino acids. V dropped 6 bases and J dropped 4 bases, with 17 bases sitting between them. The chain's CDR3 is CASSSRNRVADTQYF. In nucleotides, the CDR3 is TGTGCCAGCAGCTCTCGCAACAGGGTGGCAGATACGCAGTATTTT.

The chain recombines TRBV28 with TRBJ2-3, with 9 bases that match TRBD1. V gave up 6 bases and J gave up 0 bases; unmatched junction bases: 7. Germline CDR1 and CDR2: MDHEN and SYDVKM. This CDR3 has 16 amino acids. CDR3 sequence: CASRPDRGLSTDTQYF. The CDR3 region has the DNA TGTGCCAGCAGGCCGGACAGGGGACTTAGCACAGATACGCAGTATTTT.

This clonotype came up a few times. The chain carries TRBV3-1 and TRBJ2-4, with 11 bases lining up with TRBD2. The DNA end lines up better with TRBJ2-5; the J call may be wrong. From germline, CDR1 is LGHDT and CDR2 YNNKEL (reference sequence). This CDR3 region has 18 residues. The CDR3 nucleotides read TGTGCCAGCAGCCAAGGCGCACTAGCGGGGGCCCTTAAAGAGACCCAGTACTTC. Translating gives CASSQGALAGALKETQYF.

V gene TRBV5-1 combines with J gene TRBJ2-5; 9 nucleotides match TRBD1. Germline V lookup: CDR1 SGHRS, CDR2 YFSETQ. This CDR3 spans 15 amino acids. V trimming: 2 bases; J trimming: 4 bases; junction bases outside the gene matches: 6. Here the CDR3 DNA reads TGCGCCAGCAGCTTCAGGGGACAGGGAGGAGAGACCCAGTACTTC. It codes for CASSFRGQGGETQYF. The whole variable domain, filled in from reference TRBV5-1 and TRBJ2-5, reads KAGVTQTPRYLIKTRGQQVTLSCSPISGHRSVSWYQQTPGQGLQFLFEYFSETQRNKGNFPGRFSGRQFSNSRSEMNVSTLELGDSALYLCASSFRGQGGETQYFGPGTRLLVL.

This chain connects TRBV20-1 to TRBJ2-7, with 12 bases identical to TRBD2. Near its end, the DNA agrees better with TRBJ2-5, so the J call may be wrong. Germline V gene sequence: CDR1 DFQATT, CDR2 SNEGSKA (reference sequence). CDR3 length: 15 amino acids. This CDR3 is CSAEPTSGGKETQYF. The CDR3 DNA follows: TGCAGTGCAGAACCGACTAGCGGGGGTAAAGAGACCCAGTACTTC.